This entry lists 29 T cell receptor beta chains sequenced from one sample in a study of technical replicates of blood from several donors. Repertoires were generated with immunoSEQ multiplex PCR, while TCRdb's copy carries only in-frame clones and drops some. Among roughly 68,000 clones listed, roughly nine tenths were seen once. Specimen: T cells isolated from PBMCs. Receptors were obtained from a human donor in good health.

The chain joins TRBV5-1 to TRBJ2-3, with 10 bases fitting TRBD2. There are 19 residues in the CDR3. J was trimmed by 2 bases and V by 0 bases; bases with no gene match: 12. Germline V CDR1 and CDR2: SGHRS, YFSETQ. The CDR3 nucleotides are TGCGCCAGCAGCTTGGTAACCCGTTGGACTAGCGGAGACACAGATACGCAGTATTTT. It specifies CASSLVTRWTSGDTDTQYF.

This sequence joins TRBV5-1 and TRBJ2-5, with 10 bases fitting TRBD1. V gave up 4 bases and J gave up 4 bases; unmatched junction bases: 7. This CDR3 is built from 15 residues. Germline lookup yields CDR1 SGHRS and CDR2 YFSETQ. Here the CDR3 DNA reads TGCGCCAGCAGCAGGGACAGGGGAGGGAGAGAGACCCAGTACTTC. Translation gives CASSRDRGGRETQYF.

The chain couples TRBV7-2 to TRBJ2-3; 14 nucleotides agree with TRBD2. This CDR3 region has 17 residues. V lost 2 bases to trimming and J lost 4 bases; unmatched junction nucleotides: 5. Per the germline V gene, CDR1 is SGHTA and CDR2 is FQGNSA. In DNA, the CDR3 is TGTGCCAGCAGCTTAAGGACTAGCGGGAGGAGTCCAGATACGCAGTATTTT. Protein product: CASSLRTSGRSPDTQYF.

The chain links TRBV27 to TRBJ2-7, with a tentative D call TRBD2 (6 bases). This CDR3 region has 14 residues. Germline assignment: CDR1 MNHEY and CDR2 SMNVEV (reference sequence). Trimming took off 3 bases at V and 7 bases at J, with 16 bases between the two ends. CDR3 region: CASSFLADNWEQYF. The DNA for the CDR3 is TGTGCCAGCAGTTTCTTAGCGGACAATTGGGAGCAGTACTTC.

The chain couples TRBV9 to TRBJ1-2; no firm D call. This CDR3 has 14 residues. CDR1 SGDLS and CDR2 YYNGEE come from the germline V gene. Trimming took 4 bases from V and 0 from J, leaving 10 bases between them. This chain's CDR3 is CASSPGVANYGYTF. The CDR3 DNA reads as TGTGCCAGCAGCCCTGGAGTAGCTAACTATGGCTACACCTTC. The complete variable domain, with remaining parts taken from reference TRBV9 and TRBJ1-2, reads DSGVTQTPKHLITATGQRVTLRCSPRSGDLSVYWYQQSLDQGLQFLIQYYNGEERAKGNILERFSAQQFPDLHSELNLSSLELGDSALYFCASSPGVANYGYTFGSGTRLTVV.

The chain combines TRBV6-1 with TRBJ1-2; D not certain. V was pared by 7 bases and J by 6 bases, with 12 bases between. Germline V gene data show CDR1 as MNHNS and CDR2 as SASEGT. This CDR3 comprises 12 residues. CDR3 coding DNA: TGTGCCAGCAAGTCCAGTTTTAATGGCTACACCTTC. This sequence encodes CASKSSFNGYTF.

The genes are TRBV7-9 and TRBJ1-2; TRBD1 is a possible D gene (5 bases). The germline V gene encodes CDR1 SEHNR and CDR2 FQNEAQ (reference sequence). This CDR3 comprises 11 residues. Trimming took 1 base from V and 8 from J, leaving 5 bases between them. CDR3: CASSLGGGYTF. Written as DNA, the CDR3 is TGTGCCAGCAGCTTAGGGGGCGGCTACACCTTC.

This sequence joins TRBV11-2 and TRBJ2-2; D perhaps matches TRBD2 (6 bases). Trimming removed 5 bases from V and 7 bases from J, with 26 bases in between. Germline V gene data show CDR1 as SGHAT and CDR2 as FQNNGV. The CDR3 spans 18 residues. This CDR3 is CASSAGRGRVKEGGELFF. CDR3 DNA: TGTGCCAGCAGCGCCGGGCGCGGCAGGGTAAAGGAGGGCGGGGAGCTGTTTTTT.

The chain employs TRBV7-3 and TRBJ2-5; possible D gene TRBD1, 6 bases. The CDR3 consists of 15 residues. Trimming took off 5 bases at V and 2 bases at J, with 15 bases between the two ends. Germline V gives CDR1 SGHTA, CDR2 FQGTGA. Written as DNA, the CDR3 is TGTGCCAGCAGCCCAGGGGACCACCAACAAGAGACCCAGTACTTC. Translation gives CASSPGDHQQETQYF.

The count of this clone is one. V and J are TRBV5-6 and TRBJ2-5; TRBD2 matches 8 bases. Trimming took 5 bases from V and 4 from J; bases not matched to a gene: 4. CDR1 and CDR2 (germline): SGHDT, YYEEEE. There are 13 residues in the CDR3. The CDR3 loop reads CASRLAVIETQYF. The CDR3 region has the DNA TGTGCCAGCAGACTAGCGGTAATAGAGACCCAGTACTTC.

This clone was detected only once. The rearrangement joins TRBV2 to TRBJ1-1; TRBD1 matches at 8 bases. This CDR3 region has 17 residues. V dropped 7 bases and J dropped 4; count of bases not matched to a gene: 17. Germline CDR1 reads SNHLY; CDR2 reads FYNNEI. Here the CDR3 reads CASKKRAGTGKPTEAFF. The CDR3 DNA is TGTGCCAGCAAAAAAAGGGCAGGGACAGGTAAACCCACTGAAGCTTTCTTT.

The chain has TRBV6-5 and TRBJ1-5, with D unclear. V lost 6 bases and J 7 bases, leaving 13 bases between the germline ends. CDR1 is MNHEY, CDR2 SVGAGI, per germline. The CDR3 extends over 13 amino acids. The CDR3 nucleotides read TGTGCCAGCAGCCTGTTCGGTGAACAGCCCCAGCATTTT. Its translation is CASSLFGEQPQHF.

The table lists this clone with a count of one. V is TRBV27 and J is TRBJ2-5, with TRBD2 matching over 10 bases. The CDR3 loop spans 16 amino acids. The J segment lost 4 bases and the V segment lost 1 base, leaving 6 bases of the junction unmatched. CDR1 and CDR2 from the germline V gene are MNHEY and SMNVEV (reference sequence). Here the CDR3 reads CASSLLKTSGIETQYF. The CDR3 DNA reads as TGTGCCAGCAGTTTATTGAAAACTAGCGGGATAGAGACCCAGTACTTC.

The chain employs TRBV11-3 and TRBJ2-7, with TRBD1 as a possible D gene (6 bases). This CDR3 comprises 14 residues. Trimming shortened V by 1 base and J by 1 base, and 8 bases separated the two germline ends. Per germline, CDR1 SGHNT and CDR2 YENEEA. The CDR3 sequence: CASSLAQGSYEQYF. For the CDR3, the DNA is TGTGCCAGCAGCTTAGCTCAGGGGTCCTACGAGCAGTACTTC.

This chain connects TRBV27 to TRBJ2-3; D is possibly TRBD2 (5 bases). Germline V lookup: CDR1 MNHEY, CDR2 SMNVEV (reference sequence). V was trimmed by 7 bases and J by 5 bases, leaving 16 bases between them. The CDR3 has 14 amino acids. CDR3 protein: CASTWGERGDTQYF. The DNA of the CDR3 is TGTGCCAGCACCTGGGGAGAGAGAGGAGATACGCAGTATTTT.

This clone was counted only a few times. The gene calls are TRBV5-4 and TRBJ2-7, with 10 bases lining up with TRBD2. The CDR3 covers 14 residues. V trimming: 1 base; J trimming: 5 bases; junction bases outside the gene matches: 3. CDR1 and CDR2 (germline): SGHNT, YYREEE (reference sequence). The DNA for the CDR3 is TGTGCCAGCAGCTTGATGCTAGCGGGAGACGAGCAGTACTTC. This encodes CASSLMLAGDEQYF. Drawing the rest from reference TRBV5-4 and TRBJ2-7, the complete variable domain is ETGVTQSPTHLIKTRGQQVTLRCSSQSGHNTVSWYQQALGQGPQFIFQYYREEENGRGNFPPRFSGLQFPNYSSELNVNALELDDSALYLCASSLMLAGDEQYFGPGTRLTVT.

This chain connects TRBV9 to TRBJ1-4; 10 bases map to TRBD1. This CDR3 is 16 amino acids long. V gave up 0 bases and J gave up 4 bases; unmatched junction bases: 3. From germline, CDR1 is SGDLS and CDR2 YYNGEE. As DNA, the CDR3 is TGTGCCAGCAGCGTAGGGACAGGGGGAGGTAATGAAAAACTGTTTTTT. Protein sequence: CASSVGTGGGNEKLFF.

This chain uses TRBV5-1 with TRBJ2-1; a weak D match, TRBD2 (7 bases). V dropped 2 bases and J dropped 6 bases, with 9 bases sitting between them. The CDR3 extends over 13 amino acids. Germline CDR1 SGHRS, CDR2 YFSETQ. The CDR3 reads CASSFRGGNEQFF. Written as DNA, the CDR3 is TGCGCCAGCAGCTTTAGGGGGGGCAATGAGCAGTTCTTC.

The CDR3 reads CAWSVLLLTSSYNEQFF. Here the CDR3 DNA reads TGTGCCTGGAGTGTTCTTTTATTGACTTCCTCCTACAATGAGCAGTTCTTC. The chain is built from TRBV30 and TRBJ2-1; D uncertain. This CDR3 is built from 17 residues. Germline assignment: CDR1 GTSNPN and CDR2 SVGIG (reference sequence). Deletions cut 0 bases from V and 0 bases from J, with 15 bases between.

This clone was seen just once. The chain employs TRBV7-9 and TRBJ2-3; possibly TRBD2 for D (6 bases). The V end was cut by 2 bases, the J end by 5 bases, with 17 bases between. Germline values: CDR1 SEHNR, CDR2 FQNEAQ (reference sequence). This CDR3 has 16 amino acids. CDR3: CASSLLRGSGRDTQYF. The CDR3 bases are TGTGCCAGCAGCTTATTACGGGGGAGTGGTAGAGATACGCAGTATTTT.

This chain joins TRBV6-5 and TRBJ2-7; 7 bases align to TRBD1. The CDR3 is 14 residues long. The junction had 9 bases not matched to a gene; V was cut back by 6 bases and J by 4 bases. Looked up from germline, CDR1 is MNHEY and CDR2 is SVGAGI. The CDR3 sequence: CASSQLGRGYEQYF. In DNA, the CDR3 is TGTGCCAGCAGCCAATTAGGCAGGGGGTACGAGCAGTACTTC.

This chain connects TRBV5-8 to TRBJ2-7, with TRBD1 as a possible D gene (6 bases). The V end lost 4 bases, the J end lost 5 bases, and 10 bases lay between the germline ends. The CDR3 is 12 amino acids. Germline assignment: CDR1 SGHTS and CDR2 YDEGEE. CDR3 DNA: TGTGCCAGCAGCACCAGGGGCCACGAGCAGTACTTC. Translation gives CASSTRGHEQYF.

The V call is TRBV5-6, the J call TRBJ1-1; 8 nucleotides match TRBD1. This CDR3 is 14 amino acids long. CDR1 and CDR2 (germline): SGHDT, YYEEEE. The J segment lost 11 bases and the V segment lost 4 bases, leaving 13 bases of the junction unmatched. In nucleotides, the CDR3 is TGTGCCAGCAGCCCACCGGGACAGGTCCCCCCGGCTTTCTTT. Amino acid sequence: CASSPPGQVPPAFF.

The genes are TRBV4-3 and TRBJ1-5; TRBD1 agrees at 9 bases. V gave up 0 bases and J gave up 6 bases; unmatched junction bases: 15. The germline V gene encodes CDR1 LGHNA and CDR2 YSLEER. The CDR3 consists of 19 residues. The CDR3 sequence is CASSQEPHLTGGAGQPQHF. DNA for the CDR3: TGCGCCAGCAGCCAAGAGCCCCATCTAACAGGGGGCGCGGGTCAGCCCCAGCATTTT.

CDR3 residues: CASSLSGGLYEQYF. The CDR3 nucleotides read TGTGCCAGCAGTTTATCAGGGGGTCTATACGAGCAGTACTTC. The chain has TRBV27 and TRBJ2-7; the D gene is possibly TRBD1 (6 bases). V lost 0 bases, J lost 4 bases, and 10 bases lay in between. Germline-derived CDR1 and CDR2 are MNHEY and SMNVEV (reference sequence). CDR3 length equals 14 residues.

CDR3 loop: CASSTETNQPQHF. CDR3 nucleotide sequence: TGTGCCAGCAGTACGGAGACCAATCAGCCCCAGCATTTT. The chain employs TRBV2 and TRBJ1-5, with unresolved D. Germline assignment: CDR1 SNHLY and CDR2 FYNNEI. Trimming removed 5 bases from V and 3 bases from J, with 8 bases in between. This CDR3 contains 13 residues.

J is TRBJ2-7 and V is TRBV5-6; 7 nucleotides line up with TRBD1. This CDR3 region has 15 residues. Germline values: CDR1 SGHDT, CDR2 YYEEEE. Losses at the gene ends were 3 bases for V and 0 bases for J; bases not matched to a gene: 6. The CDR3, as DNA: TGTGCCAGCAGCTCTACAGGGGCAAGCTCCTACGAGCAGTACTTC. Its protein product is CASSSTGASSYEQYF.

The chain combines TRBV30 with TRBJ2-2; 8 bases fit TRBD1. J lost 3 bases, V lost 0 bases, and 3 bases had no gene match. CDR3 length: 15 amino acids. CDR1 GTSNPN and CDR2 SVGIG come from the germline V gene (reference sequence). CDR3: CAWSVGQADTGELFF. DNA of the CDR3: TGTGCCTGGAGTGTGGGACAGGCGGACACCGGGGAGCTGTTTTTT.

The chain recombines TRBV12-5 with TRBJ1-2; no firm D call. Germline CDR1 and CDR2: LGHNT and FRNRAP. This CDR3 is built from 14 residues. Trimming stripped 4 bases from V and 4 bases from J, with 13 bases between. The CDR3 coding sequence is TGTGCTAGTGGTTCAACAGATGATGCCTATGGCTACACCTTC. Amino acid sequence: CASGSTDDAYGYTF.